The text below deals with one T cell receptor (beta chain). CDR3 length: 17 residues. Germline V gene data show CDR1 as SGHDT and CDR2 as YYEEEE. The V end was cut by 1 base, the J end by 2 bases, with 16 bases between. This sample is drawn from a study of blood T cell repertoires in COVID-19. TCRdb keeps only in-frame clones here, not all; method: immunoSEQ multiplex PCR. The table includes 100,000 or so clones, 65% to 90% detected once. The sequencing sample was made of peripheral blood. The receptor was derived from a man in his 60s with acute or convalescent COVID-19. This rearrangement joins TRBV5-6 to TRBJ1-5, with D possibly matching TRBD1 (5 bases). CDR3 DNA: TGTGCCAGCAGCTTGTATCAGGGCCTCCGGGGCAATCAGCCCCAGCATTTT. Protein sequence: CASSLYQGLRGNQPQHF.